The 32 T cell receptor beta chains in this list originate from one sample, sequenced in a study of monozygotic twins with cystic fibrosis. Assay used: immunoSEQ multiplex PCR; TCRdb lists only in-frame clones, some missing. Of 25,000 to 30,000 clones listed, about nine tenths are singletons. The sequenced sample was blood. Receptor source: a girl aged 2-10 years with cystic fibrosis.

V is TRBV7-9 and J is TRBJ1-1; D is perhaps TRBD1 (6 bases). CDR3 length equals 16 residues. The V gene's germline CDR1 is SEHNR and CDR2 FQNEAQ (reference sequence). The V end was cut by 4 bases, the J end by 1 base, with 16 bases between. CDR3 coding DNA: TGTGCCAGCAGCTCTCGGCAGGGGTTAGAGAACACTGAAGCTTTCTTT. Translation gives CASSSRQGLENTEAFF.

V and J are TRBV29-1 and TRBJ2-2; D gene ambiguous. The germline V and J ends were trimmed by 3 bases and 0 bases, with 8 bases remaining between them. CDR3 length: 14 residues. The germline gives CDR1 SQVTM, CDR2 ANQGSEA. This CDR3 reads CSVEVDTNTGELFF. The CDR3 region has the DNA TGCAGCGTTGAGGTCGACACGAACACCGGGGAGCTGTTTTTT.

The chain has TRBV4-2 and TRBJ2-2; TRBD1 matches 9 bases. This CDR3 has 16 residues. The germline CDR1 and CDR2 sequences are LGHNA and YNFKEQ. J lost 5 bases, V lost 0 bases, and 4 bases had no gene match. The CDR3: CASSQDGTGKTGELFF. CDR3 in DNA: TGTGCCAGCAGCCAAGATGGGACAGGGAAGACCGGGGAGCTGTTTTTT.

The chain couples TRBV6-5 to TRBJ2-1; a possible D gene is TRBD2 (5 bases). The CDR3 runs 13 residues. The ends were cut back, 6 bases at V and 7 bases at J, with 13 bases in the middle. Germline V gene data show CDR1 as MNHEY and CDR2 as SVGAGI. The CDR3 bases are TGTGCCAGCAGCCGGGATCCCAGGAATGAGCAGTTCTTC. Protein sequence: CASSRDPRNEQFF.

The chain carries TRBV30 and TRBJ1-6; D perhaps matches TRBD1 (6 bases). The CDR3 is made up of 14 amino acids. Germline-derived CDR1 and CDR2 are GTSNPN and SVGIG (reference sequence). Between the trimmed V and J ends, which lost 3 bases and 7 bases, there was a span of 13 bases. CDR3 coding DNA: TGTGCCTGGAGAGCTACAGGGAGCAATTCACCCCTCCACTTT. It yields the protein CAWRATGSNSPLHF.

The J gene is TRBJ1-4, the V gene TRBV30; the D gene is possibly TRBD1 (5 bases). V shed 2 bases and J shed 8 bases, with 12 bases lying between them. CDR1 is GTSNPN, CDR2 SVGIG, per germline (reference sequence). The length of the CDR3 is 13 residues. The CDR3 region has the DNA TGTGCCTGGAGTACAGGCGTGAGGGAAAAACTGTTTTTT. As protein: CAWSTGVREKLFF.

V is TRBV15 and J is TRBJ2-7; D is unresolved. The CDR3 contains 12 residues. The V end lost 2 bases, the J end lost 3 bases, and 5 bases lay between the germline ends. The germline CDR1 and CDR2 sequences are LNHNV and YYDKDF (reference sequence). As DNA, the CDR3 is TGTGCCACCAGCAGAAACAACTACGAGCAGTACTTC. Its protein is CATSRNNYEQYF.

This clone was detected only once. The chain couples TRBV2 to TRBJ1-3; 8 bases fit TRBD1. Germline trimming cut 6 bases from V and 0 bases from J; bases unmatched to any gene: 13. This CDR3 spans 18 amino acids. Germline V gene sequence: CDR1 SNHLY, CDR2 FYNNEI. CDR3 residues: CASRLQGVRVSSGNTIYF. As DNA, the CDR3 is TGTGCCAGCAGGCTACAGGGGGTACGTGTTAGCTCTGGAAACACCATATATTTT.

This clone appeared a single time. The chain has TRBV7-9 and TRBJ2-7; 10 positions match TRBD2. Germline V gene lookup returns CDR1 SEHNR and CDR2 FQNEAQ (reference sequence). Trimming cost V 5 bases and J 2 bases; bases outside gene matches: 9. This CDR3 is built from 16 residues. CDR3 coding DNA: TGTGCCAGCAGCCACGTTGAAGCGGGGGGGCCCTACGAGCAGTACTTC. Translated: CASSHVEAGGPYEQYF.

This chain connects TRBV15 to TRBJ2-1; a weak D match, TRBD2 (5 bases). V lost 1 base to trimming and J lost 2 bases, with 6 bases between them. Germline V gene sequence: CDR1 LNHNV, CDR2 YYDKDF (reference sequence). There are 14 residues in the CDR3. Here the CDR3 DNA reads TGTGCCACCAGCAGAGTGAGGGCCTACAATGAGCAGTTCTTC. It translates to CATSRVRAYNEQFF.

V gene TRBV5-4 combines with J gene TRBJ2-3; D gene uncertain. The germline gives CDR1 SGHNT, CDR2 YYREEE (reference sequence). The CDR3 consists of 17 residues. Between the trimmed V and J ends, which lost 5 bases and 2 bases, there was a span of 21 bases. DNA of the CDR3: TGTGCCAGCAGGAAGAGCCGGGCCGTCGACCTCACAGATACGCAGTATTTT. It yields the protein CASRKSRAVDLTDTQYF.

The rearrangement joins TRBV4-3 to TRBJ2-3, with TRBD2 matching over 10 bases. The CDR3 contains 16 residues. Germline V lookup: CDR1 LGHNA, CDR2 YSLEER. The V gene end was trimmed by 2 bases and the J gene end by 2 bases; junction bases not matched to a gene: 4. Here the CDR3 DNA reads TGCGCCAGCAGCCAACAGGGACTAGCGTACACAGATACGCAGTATTTT. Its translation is CASSQQGLAYTDTQYF.

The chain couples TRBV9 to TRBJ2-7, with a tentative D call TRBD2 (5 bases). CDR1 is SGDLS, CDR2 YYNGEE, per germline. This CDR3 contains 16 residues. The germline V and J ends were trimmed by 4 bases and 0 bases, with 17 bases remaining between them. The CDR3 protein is CASSLSGVASSYEQYF. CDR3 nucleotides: TGTGCCAGCAGCCTGTCCGGGGTCGCGAGCTCCTACGAGCAGTACTTC.

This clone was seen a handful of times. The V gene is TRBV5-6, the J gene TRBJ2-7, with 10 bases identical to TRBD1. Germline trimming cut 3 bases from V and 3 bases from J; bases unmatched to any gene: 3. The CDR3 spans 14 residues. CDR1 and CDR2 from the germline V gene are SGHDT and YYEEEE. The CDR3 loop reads CASSSTGGIYEQYF. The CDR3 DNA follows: TGTGCCAGCAGCTCGACAGGGGGCATCTACGAGCAGTACTTC.

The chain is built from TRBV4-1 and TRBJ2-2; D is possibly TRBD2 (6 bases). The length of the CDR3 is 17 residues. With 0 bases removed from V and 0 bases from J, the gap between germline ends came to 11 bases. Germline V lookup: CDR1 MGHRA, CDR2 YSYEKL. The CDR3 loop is CASSQDLAGSNTGELFF. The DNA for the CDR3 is TGCGCCAGCAGCCAAGATCTTGCGGGGTCGAACACCGGGGAGCTGTTTTTT.

CDR3 DNA: TGTGCCAGCAGCGTAGGGTACGGCCCGCCCTACGAGCAGTACTTC. Its translation is CASSVGYGPPYEQYF. The chain carries TRBV9 and TRBJ2-7; D is undetermined. Trimming took 0 bases from V and 2 from J, leaving 12 bases between them. In germline, CDR1 is SGDLS, CDR2 YYNGEE. This CDR3 has 15 residues.

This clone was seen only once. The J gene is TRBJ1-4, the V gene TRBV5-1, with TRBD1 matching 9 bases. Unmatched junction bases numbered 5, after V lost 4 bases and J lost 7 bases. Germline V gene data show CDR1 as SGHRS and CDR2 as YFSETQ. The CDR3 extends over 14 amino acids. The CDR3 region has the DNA TGCGCCAGCAGCAAAGGGACAGGGAGTGAAAAACTGTTTTTT. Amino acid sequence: CASSKGTGSEKLFF.

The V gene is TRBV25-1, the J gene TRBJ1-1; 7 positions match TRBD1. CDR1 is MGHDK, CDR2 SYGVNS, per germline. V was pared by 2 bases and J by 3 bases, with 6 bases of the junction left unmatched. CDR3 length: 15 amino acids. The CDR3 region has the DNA TGTGCCAGCAGTGAAGACGACAGGGTTCACACTGAAGCTTTCTTT. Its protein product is CASSEDDRVHTEAFF.

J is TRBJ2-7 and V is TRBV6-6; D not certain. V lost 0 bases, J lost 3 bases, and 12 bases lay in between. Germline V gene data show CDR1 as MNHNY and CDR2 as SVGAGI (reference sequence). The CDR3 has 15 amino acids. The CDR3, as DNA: TGTGCCAGCAGTTACTCAGGCCAGACCGACTACGAGCAGTACTTC. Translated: CASSYSGQTDYEQYF.

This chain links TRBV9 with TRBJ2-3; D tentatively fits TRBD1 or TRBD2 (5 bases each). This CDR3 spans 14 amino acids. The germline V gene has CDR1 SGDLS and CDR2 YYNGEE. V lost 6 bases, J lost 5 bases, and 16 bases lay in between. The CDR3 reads CASNRWGLIDTQYF. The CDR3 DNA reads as TGTGCCAGCAACAGATGGGGGTTAATAGATACGCAGTATTTT.

The CDR3 DNA sequence: TGTGCCACTCACTCCGGGACAGGGGTCGGCAATCAGCCCCAGCATTTT. Translation: CATHSGTGVGNQPQHF. This chain joins TRBV19 and TRBJ1-5; TRBD1 matches at 10 bases. V lost 10 bases to trimming and J lost 2 bases; unmatched junction nucleotides: 11. CDR3 length: 16 amino acids. The germline V gene has CDR1 LNHDA and CDR2 SQIVND (reference sequence).

CDR3 coding DNA: TGTGCCAGCGGTAAACGTCATTTAGGCTATGGCTACACCTTC. It is translated as CASGKRHLGYGYTF. This chain uses TRBV6-5 with TRBJ1-2; D is ambiguous. The CDR3 contains 14 residues. CDR1 and CDR2 from the germline V gene are MNHEY and SVGAGI. Trimming removed 8 bases at V and 4 bases at J, with 17 bases between.

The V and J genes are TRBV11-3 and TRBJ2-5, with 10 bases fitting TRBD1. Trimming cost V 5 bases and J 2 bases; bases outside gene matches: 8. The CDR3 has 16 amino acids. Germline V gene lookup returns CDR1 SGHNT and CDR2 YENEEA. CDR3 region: CASSRTGGWGQETQYF. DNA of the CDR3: TGTGCCAGCAGCCGGACAGGGGGTTGGGGACAAGAGACCCAGTACTTC.

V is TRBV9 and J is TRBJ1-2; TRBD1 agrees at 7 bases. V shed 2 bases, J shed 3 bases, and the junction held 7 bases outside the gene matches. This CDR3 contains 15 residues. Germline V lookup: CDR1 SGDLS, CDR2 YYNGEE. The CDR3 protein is CASSVRSTGYYGYTF. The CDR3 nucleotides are TGTGCCAGCAGCGTCCGTTCGACAGGGTACTATGGCTACACCTTC.

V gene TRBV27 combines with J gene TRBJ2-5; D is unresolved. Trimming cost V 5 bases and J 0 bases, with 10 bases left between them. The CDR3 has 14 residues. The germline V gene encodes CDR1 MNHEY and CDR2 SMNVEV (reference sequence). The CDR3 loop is CASSGLGYQETQYF. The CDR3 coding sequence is TGTGCCAGCAGTGGGCTGGGGTACCAAGAGACCCAGTACTTC.

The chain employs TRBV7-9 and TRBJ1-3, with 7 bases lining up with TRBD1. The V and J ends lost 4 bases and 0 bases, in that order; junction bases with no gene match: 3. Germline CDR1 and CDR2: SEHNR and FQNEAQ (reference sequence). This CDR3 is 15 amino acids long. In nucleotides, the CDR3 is TGTGCCAGCAGCTCACAGGGGCACTCTGGAAACACCATATATTTT. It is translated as CASSSQGHSGNTIYF.

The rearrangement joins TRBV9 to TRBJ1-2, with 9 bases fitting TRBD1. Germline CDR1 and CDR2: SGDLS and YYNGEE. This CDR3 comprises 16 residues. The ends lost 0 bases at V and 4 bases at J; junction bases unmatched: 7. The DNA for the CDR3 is TGTGCCAGCAGCGTAGAGGGGACAGGGTTCTCCTATGGCTACACCTTC. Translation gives CASSVEGTGFSYGYTF. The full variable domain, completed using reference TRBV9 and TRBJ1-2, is DSGVTQTPKHLITATGQRVTLRCSPRSGDLSVYWYQQSLDQGLQFLIQYYNGEERAKGNILERFSAQQFPDLHSELNLSSLELGDSALYFCASSVEGTGFSYGYTFGSGTRLTVV.

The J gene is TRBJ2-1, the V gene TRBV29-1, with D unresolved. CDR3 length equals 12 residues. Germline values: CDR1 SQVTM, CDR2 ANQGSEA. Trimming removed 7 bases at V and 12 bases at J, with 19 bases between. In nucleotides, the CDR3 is TGCAGCGGCGCACCAACAGAGTCCGTGCAGTTCTTC. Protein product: CSGAPTESVQFF.

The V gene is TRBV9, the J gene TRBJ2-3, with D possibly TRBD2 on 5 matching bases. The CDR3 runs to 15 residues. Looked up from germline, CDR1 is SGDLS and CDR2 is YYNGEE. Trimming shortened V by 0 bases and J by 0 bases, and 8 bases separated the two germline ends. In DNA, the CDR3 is TGTGCCAGCAGCGTAGGACTAACTAGCACAGATACGCAGTATTTT. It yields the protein CASSVGLTSTDTQYF.

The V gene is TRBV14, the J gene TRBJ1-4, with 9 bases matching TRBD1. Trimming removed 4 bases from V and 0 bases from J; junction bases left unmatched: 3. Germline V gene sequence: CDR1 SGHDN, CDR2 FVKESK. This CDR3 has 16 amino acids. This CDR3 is CASSRQGGATNEKLFF. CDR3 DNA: TGTGCCAGCAGCCGACAGGGGGGGGCAACTAATGAAAAACTGTTTTTT.

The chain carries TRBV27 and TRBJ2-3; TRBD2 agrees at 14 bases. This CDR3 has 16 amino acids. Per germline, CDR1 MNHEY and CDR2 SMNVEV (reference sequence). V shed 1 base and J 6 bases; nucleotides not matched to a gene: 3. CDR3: CASSLLTSGGADTQYF. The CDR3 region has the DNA TGTGCCAGCAGTTTATTGACTAGCGGGGGGGCCGATACGCAGTATTTT.

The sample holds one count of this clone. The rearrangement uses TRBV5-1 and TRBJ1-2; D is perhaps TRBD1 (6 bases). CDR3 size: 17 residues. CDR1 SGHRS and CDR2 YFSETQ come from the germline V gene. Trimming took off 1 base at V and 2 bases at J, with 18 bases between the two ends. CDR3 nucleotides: TGCGCCAGCAGCTTGTCGGTTGGCAGGGGATCAAACTATGGCTACACCTTC. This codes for CASSLSVGRGSNYGYTF.